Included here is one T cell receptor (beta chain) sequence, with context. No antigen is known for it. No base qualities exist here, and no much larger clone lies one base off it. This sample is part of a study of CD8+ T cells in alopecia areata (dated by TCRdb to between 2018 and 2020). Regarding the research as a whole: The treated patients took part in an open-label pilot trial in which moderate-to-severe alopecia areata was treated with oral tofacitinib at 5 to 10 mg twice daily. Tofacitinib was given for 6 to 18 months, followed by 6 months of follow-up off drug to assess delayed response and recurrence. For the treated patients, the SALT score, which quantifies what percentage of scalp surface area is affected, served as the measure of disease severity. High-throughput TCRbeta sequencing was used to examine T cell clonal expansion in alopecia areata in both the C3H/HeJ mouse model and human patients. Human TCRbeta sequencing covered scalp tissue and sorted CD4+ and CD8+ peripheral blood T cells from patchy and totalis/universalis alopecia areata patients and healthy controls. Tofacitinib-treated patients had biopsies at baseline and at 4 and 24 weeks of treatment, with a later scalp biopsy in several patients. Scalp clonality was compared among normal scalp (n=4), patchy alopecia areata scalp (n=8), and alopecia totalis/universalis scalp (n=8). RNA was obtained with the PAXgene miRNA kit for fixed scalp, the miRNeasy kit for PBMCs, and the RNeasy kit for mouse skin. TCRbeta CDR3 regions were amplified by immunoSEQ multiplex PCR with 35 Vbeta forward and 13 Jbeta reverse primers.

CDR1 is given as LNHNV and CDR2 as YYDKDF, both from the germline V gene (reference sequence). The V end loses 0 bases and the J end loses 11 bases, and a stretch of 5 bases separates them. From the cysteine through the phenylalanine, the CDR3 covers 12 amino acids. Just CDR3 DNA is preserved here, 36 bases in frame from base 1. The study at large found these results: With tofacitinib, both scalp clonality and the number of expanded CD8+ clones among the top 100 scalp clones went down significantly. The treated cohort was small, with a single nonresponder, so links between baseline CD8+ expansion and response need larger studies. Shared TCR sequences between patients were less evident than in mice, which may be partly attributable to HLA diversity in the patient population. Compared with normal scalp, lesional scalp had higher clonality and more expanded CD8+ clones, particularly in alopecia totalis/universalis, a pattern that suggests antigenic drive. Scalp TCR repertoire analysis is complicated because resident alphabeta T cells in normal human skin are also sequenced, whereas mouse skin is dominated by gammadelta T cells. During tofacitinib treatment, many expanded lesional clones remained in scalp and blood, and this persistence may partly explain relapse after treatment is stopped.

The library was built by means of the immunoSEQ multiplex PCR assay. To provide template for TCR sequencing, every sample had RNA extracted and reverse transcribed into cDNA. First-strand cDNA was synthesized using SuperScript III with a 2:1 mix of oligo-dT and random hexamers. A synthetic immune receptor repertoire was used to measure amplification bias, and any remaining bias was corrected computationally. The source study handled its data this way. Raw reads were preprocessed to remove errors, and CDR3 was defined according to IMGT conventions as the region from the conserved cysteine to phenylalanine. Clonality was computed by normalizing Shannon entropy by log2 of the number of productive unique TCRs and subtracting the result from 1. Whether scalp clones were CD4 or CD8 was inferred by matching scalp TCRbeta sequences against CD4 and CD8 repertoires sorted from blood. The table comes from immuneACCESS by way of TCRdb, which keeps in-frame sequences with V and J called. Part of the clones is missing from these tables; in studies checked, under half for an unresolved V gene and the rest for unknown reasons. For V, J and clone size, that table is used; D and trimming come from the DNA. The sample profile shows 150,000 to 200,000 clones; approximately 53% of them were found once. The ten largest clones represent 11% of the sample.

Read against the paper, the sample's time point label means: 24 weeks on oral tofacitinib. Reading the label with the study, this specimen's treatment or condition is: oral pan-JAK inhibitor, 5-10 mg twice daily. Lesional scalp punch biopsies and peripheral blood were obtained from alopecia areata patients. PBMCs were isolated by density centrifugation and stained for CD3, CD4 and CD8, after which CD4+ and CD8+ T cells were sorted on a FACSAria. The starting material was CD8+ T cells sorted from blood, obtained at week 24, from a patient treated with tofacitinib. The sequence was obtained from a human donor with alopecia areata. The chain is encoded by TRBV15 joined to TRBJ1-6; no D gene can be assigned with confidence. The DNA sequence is TGTGCCACCAGCAGAGATCGTCCACCCCTCCACTTT. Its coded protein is CATSRDRPPLHF.